The 4 T cell receptor beta chains given below trace back to one sample, sequenced in a study of T cell responses to AZD1222 COVID-19 vaccine. Sequencing was performed with immunoSEQ multiplex PCR; in TCRdb, only in-frame clones are kept and a portion is missing. This sample carries roughly 150,000 clones, roughly 88% of them seen once, and the ten largest clones take roughly 6%. The starting material was peripheral blood, obtained 28 days after the second AZD1222 dose. Receptors were obtained from an adult who received the AZD1222 COVID-19 vaccine.

The rearrangement uses TRBV11-3 and TRBJ2-1, with 8 bases that match TRBD2. The CDR3 extends over 16 amino acids. Trimming at V came to 1 base and at J to 6 bases, leaving 8 bases not matched to a gene. The germline V gene encodes CDR1 SGHNT and CDR2 YENEEA. CDR3 residues: CASSLAGTRGGNEQFF. The CDR3 DNA follows: TGTGCCAGCAGCTTAGCCGGGACTAGGGGAGGCAATGAGCAGTTCTTC.

The chain employs TRBV28 and TRBJ1-2; 9 positions match TRBD1. Losses at the gene ends were 5 bases for V and 2 bases for J; bases not matched to a gene: 9. This CDR3 is built from 16 residues. Germline CDR1 and CDR2: MDHEN and SYDVKM. CDR3 sequence (DNA): TGTGCCAGCAGTGGACCCGGGACAGGGTTAAACTATGGCTACACCTTC. This gives the protein CASSGPGTGLNYGYTF.

V gene TRBV6-5 combines with J gene TRBJ1-2; unclear D gene. The ends were cut back, 8 bases at V and 2 bases at J, with 6 bases in the middle. The CDR3 consists of 11 residues. Germline V gives CDR1 MNHEY, CDR2 SVGAGI. CDR3 in amino acids: CASGENYGYTF. The CDR3 nucleotides read TGTGCCAGCGGGGAGAACTATGGCTACACCTTC.

The V and J genes are TRBV3-1 (or the pseudogene TRBV3-2) and TRBJ2-3; D gene unclear. The V and J ends lost 4 bases and 5 bases respectively, with 7 bases between them. The CDR3 has 12 residues. Germline V CDR1 and CDR2: LGHDT, YNNKEL (reference sequence). CDR3 in amino acids: CASSLRIDTQYF. CDR3 coding DNA: TGTGCCAGCAGCCTGAGGATAGATACGCAGTATTTT.